This T cell receptor (beta chain) was sequenced for a study of neurological immune-mediated disorders. Study findings and constraints: The absence of any CDR3 amino acid sequence shared by expanded clones across subjects suggests that repertoires were private in all groups.

The cDNA came from 5'RACE with 10-nucleotide random UMIs. TCRdb called the 5' RACE reads again in MiXCR, with one record for every CDR3 protein. The table has more than 95,000 distinct CDR3 sequences, about 10% seen once. The CDR3 consists of 16 residues. In germline, CDR1 is DFQATT, CDR2 SNEGSKA (reference sequence). Between the trimmed V and J ends, which lost 3 bases and 2 bases, there was a span of 19 bases. Sample time point: longitudinal time-point 3. This clonotype has a count of ten or more. The antigen remains unidentified. This TCR was recovered from a female donor with HTLV-1-associated myelopathy (HAM/TSP). The chain links TRBV20-1 to TRBJ1-2; a possible D gene is TRBD1 (5 bases). The sequenced sample consisted of PBMCs. CDR3 sequence reads: CSASRQGSLKNYGYTF. In DNA form, the CDR3 reads TGCAGTGCTAGCAGGCAGGGTTCTCTCAAAAACTATGGCTACACCTTC.